The following is a TCR beta chain sequence with its context. These data originate in a study of control samples from healthy donors and cancer patients. V was clipped by 6 bases and J by 4 bases, with 13 bases between them. CDR1 and CDR2 (germline): MNHEY, SVGAGI. There are 14 residues in the CDR3. This table comes from immunoSEQ multiplex PCR, and its TCRdb copy is limited to in-frame clones, with some not included. The repertoire has around 110,000 clones, about 88% of them found once; the top ten carry 2% to 3%. The origin of this receptor is a woman in her sixties or seventies in good health. What was sequenced was blood. This chain connects TRBV6-5 to TRBJ2-4; possibly TRBD2 for D (6 bases). CDR3 DNA: TGTGCCAGCAGCCCCTGGCGGGGTAAAAACATTCAGTACTTC. Protein sequence: CASSPWRGKNIQYF.